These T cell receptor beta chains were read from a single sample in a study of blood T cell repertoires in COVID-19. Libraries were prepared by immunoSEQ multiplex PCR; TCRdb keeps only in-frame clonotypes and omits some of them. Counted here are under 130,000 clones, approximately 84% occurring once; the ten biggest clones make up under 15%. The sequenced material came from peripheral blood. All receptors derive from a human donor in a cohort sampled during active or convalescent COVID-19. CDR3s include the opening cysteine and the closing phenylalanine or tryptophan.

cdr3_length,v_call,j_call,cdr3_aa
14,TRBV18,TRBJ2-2,CASSPPTNTGELFF
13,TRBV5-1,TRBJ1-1,CASSLGQITEAFF
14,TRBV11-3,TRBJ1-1,CASSQTAMNTEAFF
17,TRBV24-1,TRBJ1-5,CATSDFRPGRGNQPQHF
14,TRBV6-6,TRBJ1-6,CASSPETGNSPLHF
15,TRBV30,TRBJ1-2,CAWSRDNKGRDGYTF
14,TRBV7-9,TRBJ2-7,CASSLGAGAYEQYF
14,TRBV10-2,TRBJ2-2,CASRGTGGTGELFF
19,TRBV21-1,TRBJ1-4,CASSKVGGGGRPTNEKLFF
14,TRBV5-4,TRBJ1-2,CASSEPRQAGGYTF
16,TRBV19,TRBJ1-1,CASSNNHGGPNTEAFF
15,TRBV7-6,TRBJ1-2,CASSPGTASNYGYTF
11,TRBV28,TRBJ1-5,CATSGNQPQHF
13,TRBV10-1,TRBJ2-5,CASSASGQETQYF
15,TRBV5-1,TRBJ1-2,CASSSGTGMFYGYTF
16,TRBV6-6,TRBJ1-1,CASSQGQGSWNTEAFF
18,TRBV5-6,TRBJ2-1,CASSITLDRPISYNEQFF
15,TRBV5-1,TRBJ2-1,CASSLSLATYNEQFF
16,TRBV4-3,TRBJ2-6,CASSQDRGSGANVLTF
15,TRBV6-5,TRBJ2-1,CASSYTTGGRNEQFF
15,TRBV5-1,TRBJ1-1,CASSLAGGGNTEAFF
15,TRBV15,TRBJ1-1,CATSRDYRGDTEAFF
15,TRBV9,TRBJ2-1,CASSPEPSNYNEQFF
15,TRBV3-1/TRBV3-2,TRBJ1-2,CASSQDWAGGSGYTF
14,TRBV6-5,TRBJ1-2,CASSSSTGAYGYTF
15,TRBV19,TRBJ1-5,CASVPDRGYNQPQHF
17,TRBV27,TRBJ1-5,CASSPLGADRANQPQHF
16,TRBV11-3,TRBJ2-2,CASSHTSGGFTGELFF